This T cell receptor beta chain is drawn from a study of post-analysis software for immune sequencing data. Study-wide context: Relapsing-remitting, secondary progressive and progressive-relapsing forms made up the multiple sclerosis disease courses.

CDR1 is SGHTA and CDR2 is FQGNSA in the germline V gene. The CDR3 is 15 amino acids. With 3 bases clipped from V and 8 bases from J, the junction kept 10 bases outside the gene matches. Findings and limits, study-wide: By F measure, strong co-clustering occurred among samples prepared in the same batch. Five or six TRBV segments, TRBV5-6, TRBV5-1 and TRBV20-1 among them, were found more frequent in patients than controls. Patients with multiple sclerosis recorded significantly lower normalized Chao1 diversity than controls, the study found.

The TCR beta cDNA libraries carried unique molecular identifiers. T cells numbering roughly 0.85 to 11 million gave rise to 450,000 to 550,000 cDNA molecules. TCRdb analysed the PCR reads with MiXCR anew, one entry per CDR3 protein. In the table there are 500,000 to 600,000 distinct CDR3 sequences, 44% of which are singletons. This clonotype was seen many times. The target antigen is unknown. Sequencing input: blood. The TCR sequence derives from a girl aged 10-17 years with multiple sclerosis. The J gene is TRBJ2-1, the V gene TRBV7-2; 7 positions match TRBD2. CDR3 loop: CASSLEAGRVYEQFF. In DNA form, the CDR3 reads TGTGCCAGCAGCTTGGAAGCGGGAAGAGTTTATGAGCAGTTCTTC.